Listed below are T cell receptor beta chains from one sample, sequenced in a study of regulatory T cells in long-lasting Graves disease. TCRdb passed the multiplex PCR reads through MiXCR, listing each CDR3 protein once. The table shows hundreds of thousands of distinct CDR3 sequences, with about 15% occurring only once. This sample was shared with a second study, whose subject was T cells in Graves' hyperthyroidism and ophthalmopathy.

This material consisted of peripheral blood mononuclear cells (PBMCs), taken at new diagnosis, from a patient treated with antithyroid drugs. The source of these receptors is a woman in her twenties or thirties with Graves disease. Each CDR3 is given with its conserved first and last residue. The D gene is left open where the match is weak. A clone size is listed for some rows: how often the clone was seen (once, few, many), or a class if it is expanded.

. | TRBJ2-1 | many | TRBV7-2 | CASSFRQVGQFF | TGTGCCAGCAGCTTCAGACAGGTCGGGCAGTTCTTC
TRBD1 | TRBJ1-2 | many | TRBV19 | CASSIGGTAKGTYGYTF | TGTGCCAGTAGTATAGGCGGGACAGCAAAAGGGACCTATGGCTACACCTTC
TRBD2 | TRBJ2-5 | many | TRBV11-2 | CASSLGGGFQETQYF | TGTGCCAGCAGCTTAGGGGGAGGGTTCCAAGAGACCCAGTACTTC
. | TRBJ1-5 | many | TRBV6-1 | CASSQYQPQHF | TGTGCCAGCAGCCAGTATCAGCCCCAGCATTTT
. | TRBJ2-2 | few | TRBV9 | CASSEGDTNTGELFF | TGTGCCAGCAGCGAGGGAGACACCAACACCGGGGAGCTGTTTTTT
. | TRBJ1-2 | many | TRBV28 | CASRVQGIPNYGYTF | TGTGCCAGCAGAGTCCAGGGTATCCCTAACTATGGCTACACCTTC
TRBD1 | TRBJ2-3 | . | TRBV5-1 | CASSLAMVGQGVNTQYF | TGCGCCAGCAGCTTGGCCATGGTGGGACAGGGTGTGAATACGCAGTATTTT
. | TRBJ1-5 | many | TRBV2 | CASSSERGRQPQHF | TGTGCCAGCAGTTCCGAGAGGGGCCGACAGCCCCAGCATTTT
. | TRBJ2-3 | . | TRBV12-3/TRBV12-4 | CASSPGLPGALNTQYF | TGTGCCAGCAGTCCGGGACTCCCGGGAGCCCTCAATACGCAGTATTTT
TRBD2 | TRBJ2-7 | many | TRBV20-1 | CSARGLAGSSYEQYF | TGCAGTGCTAGAGGACTAGCGGGGTCTAGCTACGAGCAGTACTTC
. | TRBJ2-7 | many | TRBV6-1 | CAGTPFTTSYEQYF | TGTGCCGGAACTCCTTTCACTACTTCCTACGAGCAGTACTTC
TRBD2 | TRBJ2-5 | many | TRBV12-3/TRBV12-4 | CASSRTSGNVETQYF | TGTGCCAGCAGTCGAACGAGCGGGAACGTGGAGACCCAGTACTTC
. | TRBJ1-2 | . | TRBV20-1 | CSASAFGENYGYTF | TGCAGTGCTAGCGCTTTCGGGGAGAACTATGGCTACACCTTC
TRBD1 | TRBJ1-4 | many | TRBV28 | CAPRGGQGPRTNEKLFF | TGTGCCCCGAGAGGGGGACAGGGGCCTAGAACTAATGAAAAACTGTTTTTT
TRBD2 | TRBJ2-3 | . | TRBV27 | CASSLPSKLAGMNTQYF | TGTGCCAGCAGTTTACCATCGAAACTAGCGGGAATGAATACGCAGTATTTT
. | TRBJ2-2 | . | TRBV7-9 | CASTSLRPASTGELFF | TGTGCCAGCACCTCTCTCAGACCCGCGAGCACCGGGGAGCTGTTTTTT
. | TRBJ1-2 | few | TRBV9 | CASSVAPATNYGYTF | TGTGCCAGCAGCGTAGCTCCCGCCACTAACTATGGCTACACCTTC
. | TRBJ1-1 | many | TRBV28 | CASSLFRNTEAFF | TGTGCCAGCAGCTTATTCAGGAACACTGAAGCTTTCTTT
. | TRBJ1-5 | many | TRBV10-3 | CAISEGQVNQPQHF | TGTGCCATCAGTGAGGGGCAGGTAAATCAGCCCCAGCATTTT
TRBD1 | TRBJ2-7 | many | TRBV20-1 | CSATWIQPGQGVYEQYF | TGCAGTGCAACTTGGATTCAACCGGGACAGGGTGTCTACGAGCAGTACTTC
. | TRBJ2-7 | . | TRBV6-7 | CASRPQGCDGHEQYF | TGTGCCAGCAGACCACAGGGATGCGACGGCCACGAGCAGTACTTC
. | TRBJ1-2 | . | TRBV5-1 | CASRSSDQDLNYGYTF | TGCGCCAGCAGATCGAGCGACCAGGACCTTAACTATGGCTACACCTTC
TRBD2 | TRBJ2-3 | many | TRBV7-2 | CASSSSGRVTQYF | TGTGCCAGCAGCTCAAGCGGGAGAGTAACGCAGTATTTT
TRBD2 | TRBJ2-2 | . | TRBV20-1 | CSARLASNTGELFF | TGCAGTGCTCGACTAGCTTCGAACACCGGGGAGCTGTTTTTT
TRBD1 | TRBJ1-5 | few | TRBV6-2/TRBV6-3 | CASSETGDQPQHF | TGTGCCAGCAGTGAAACAGGGGATCAGCCCCAGCATTTT
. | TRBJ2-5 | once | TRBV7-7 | CASSQTGVQETQYF | TGTGCTAGCAGCCAAACCGGGGTCCAAGAGACCCAGTACTTC
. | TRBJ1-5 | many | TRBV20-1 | CSATSPNQPQHF | TGCAGTGCTACAAGCCCTAATCAGCCCCAGCATTTT
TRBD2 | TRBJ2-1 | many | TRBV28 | CASSLQTSKQFF | TGTGCCAGCAGTTTACAGACTAGCAAGCAGTTCTTC
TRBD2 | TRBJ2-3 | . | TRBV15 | CATSGKRTSGRGTDTQYF | TGTGCCACCAGCGGAAAACGGACTAGCGGGAGGGGCACAGATACGCAGTATTTT
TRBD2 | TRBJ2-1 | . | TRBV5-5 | CASSLLGLAGLQPNNEQFF | TGTGCCAGCAGCTTGTTGGGACTAGCGGGACTCCAGCCGAACAATGAGCAGTTCTTC
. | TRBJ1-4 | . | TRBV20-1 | CSAREWWAGTEKLFF | TGCAGTGCTAGAGAATGGTGGGCAGGGACTGAAAAACTGTTTTTT
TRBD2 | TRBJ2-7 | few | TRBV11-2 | CASSLGGRLAGVYEQYF | TGTGCCAGCAGCCTAGGGGGGCGGTTAGCGGGAGTCTACGAGCAGTACTTC
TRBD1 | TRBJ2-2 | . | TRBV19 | CASSVDRAGTGELFF | TGTGCCAGTAGTGTCGACAGGGCTGGGACCGGGGAGCTGTTTTTT
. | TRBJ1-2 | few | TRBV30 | CAWSVGGSGYTF | TGTGCCTGGAGTGTAGGCGGGTCTGGCTACACCTTC
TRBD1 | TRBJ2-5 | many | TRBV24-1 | CATSDLGQGAHQETQYF | TGTGCCACCAGTGATTTGGGTCAGGGGGCCCACCAAGAGACCCAGTACTTC
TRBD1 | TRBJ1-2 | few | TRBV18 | CASSPLQGDGYTF | TGTGCCAGCTCACCATTACAGGGGGATGGCTACACCTTC
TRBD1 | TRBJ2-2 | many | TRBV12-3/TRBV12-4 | CASSPAGTGRRGTGELFF | TGTGCCAGCAGTCCTGCCGGGACAGGGAGGAGGGGCACCGGGGAGCTGTTTTTT
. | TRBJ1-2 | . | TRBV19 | CASSSPGTNYGYTF | TGTGCCAGTAGTTCCCCCGGGACTAACTATGGCTACACCTTC
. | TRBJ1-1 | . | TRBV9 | CASSPQLDTEAFF | TGTGCCAGCAGCCCGCAATTAGACACTGAAGCTTTCTTT
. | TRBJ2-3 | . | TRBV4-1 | CASSQELRAGPTDTQYF | TGCGCCAGCAGCCAAGAGCTCCGGGCAGGGCCCACAGATACGCAGTATTTT
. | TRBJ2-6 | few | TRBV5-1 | CASSLGAPSGANVLTF | TGCGCCAGCAGCTTGGGGGCCCCCTCTGGGGCCAACGTCCTGACTTTC
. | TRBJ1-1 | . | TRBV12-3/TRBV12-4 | CASSFRGGATEAFF | TGTGCCAGCAGCTTCCGGGGGGGGGCAACTGAAGCTTTCTTT
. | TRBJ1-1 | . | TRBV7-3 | CASGRARDTGAFF | TGTGCCAGCGGACGGGCGCGGGACACTGGAGCTTTCTTT
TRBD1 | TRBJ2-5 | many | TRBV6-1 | CASSRQGETQYF | TGTGCCAGCAGCAGACAGGGGGAGACCCAGTACTTC
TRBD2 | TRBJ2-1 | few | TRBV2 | CASSGSWLAGGLDKFF | TGTGCCAGCAGTGGGAGTTGGTTAGCGGGAGGGCTAGATAAGTTCTTC
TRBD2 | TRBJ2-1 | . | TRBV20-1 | CSASDASGSQNEQFF | TGCAGTGCTAGTGATGCTAGCGGGAGTCAAAATGAGCAGTTCTTC
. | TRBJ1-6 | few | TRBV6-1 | CASSHVKGGEYSPLHF | TGTGCCAGCAGTCACGTCAAGGGCGGAGAGTATTCACCCCTCCACTTT
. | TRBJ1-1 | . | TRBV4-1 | CASSQTNDWTEAFF | TGCGCCAGCAGCCAGACGAATGACTGGACTGAAGCTTTCTTT
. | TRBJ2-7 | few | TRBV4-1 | CASSHRLGTQVLYEQYF | TGCGCCAGCAGCCATCGCCTCGGGACACAGGTGCTCTACGAGCAGTACTTC
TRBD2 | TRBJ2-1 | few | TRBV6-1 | CASTEIGGANEQFF | TGTGCCAGCACCGAAATCGGGGGGGCAAATGAGCAGTTCTTC
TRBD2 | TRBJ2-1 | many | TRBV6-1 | CASRGGRGYEQFF | TGTGCCAGCAGGGGCGGGAGAGGTTATGAGCAGTTCTTC
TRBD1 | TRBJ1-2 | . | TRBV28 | CASSSTWTGSFGYTF | TGTGCCAGCAGCTCCACCTGGACAGGCTCTTTTGGCTACACCTTC
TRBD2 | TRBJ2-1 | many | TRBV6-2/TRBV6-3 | CASSRVGWEGPHEQFF | TGTGCCAGCAGCCGCGTGGGATGGGAGGGCCCGCATGAGCAGTTCTTC
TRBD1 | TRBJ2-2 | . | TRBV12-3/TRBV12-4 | CASRKQGANTGELFF | TGTGCCAGCCGAAAACAGGGGGCCAACACCGGGGAGCTGTTTTTT
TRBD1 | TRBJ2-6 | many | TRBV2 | CASSGQGEANVLTF | TGTGCCAGCAGCGGACAGGGCGAGGCCAACGTCCTGACTTTC
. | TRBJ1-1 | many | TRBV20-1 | CSPLGTTEAFF | TGCAGTCCGCTAGGAACCACTGAAGCTTTCTTT
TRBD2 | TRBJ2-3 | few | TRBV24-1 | CATSDTGTSGITDTQYF | TGTGCCACCAGTGACACCGGGACTAGCGGGATCACAGATACGCAGTATTTT